This T cell receptor (beta chain) was recorded in a study of T cell clonotyping in hematopoietic cell transplantation listed by TCRdb under 2021. Study-level background: Blood samples were obtained from recipients approximately 28 days before transplant and at days 30, 100 and 180 after transplant. A total of fewer than 150 blood samples were gathered in the study from 35 consecutive transplant recipients along with their related donors. For about five patients, samples were drawn at the onset of acute graft-versus-host disease and then compared against samples from patients who never went on to develop GVHD. Patient recruitment ran from 2015 to January 2017, and follow-up continued until late 2020 or death. General conclusions and limits of the study: The sample size was limited, and because cells were not sorted, the contributions of CD4 and CD8 repertoires could not be separated. Recipient repertoires showed only a small fraction of overlap with donor repertoires, and over 95% appeared de novo at the given depth. A decrease in recipient TCR diversity was observed after transplant, and a progressive increase in pathologically expanded clonotypes was seen from day 30 to day 180. Broader TCR repertoire diversity after transplant was predicted by Inverse Simpson Index values from donors and from recipients before transplant.

V gives up 3 bases and J gives up 4 bases, and the segment between their germline ends measures 12 bases. The CDR3 has 14 amino acids, counting the end cysteine and phenylalanine. Just the 42-base CDR3 DNA is kept, in frame starting at base 1. Taken from the germline V gene, the CDR1 and CDR2 loops are SGHVS and FQNEAQ. Notes on this clone: This receptor's antigen is unknown. No base-level quality is on record; no much larger clone is a single base apart.

The time point label here, explained by the study, means: recipient sample taken at acute GVHD onset. Nuclei Lysis Solution was used to extract genomic DNA from fresh or cryopreserved unfractionated peripheral blood mononuclear cells. The immunoSEQ assay, a bias-controlled multiplex PCR with V- and J-specific primers, was used to amplify TCR beta CDR3 regions from genomic DNA. In a second PCR step, a proprietary barcode and Illumina adapter sequences were attached to the CDR3 amplicons. CDR3 libraries were sequenced on an Illumina MiSeq instrument. Per the original workflow: immunoSEQ Analyzer 3.0 was used for export and quality control, with R Bioconductor and Immunarch used for downstream analyses. Only productive rearrangements in the normalized downsampled data set were used to calculate repertoire metrics. Clonotypes larger than 5 templates in the normalized cohort were defined as pathologically expanded. The Inverse Simpson Index served as the measure of repertoire diversity. To capture all clonotypes, CMV-specificity analyses were performed on the non-normalized data set. TCRdb mirrors the immuneACCESS table, restricted to in-frame sequences. Some clones are absent from its copies; in checked studies, under half trace to an unresolved V gene, and the reason for the others is unknown. D and trimming were read from the DNA, whereas the V and J calls and clone size are those reported in that table. In this sample the table shows about 1,900 clones, under 95% of which occur a single time. 7.9% of the sample lies in the top ten.

This specimen consisted of PBMCs, obtained at the time of graft-versus-host disease after allogeneic stem cell transplant. This TCR was recovered from a young adult male patient who had an allogeneic stem cell transplant from a related donor, so the T cells may come from the graft donor. Some clones in this sample may be carry-over from other donors' samples. The V and J segments used are TRBV7-8 and TRBJ1-1; the D gene is possibly TRBD1, with 5 bases matching. The DNA reads as follows: TGTGCCAGCAGCTTTACAGGTAGGAGCACTGAAGCTTTCTTT. It is translated as CASSFTGRSTEAFF.